This T cell receptor (beta chain) was documented in a study of cytomegalovirus exposure and HLA in healthy donors. Findings and caveats of the study: Some TCR beta chains (164 of them) were listed as cytomegalovirus-associated.

The CDR3 is 16 residues long. The germline V gene encodes CDR1 SGHTA and CDR2 FQGNSA. With 5 bases removed from V and 1 base from J, the gap between germline ends came to 17 bases. Turning to this clone: Its antigen is unidentified.

The PCR contained 60 Vbeta and 13 Jbeta primers. Sequenced by immunoSEQ multiplex PCR; TCRdb stores in-frame clones only, minus some. The sample holds some 90,000 clones, approximately 69% seen once. The sequence was obtained from a boy between 5 and 17 years old in good health and CMV-seropositive. The J gene is TRBJ1-1, the V gene TRBV7-2, with D maybe TRBD1 (5 bases). The sequencing input was PBMCs. The CDR3 DNA sequence: TGTGCCAGCAGCGCCCCGGGGGGAGGAACGAACACTGAAGCTTTCTTT. Translated, it gives CASSAPGGGTNTEAFF.